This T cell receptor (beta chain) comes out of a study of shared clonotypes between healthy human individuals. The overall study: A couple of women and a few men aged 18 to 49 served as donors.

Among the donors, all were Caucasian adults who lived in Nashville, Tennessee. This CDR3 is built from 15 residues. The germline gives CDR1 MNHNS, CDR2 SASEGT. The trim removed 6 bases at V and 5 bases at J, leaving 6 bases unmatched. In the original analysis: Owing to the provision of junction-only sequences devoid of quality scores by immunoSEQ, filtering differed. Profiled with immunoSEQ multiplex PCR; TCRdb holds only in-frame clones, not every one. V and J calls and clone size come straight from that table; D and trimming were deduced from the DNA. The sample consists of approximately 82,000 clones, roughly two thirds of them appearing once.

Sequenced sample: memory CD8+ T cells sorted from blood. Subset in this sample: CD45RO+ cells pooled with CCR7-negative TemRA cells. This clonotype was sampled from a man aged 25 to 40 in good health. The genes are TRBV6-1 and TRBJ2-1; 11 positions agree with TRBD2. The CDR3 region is CASSALAGDHNEQFF. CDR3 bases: TGTGCCAGCAGCGCACTAGCGGGAGACCACAATGAGCAGTTCTTC.